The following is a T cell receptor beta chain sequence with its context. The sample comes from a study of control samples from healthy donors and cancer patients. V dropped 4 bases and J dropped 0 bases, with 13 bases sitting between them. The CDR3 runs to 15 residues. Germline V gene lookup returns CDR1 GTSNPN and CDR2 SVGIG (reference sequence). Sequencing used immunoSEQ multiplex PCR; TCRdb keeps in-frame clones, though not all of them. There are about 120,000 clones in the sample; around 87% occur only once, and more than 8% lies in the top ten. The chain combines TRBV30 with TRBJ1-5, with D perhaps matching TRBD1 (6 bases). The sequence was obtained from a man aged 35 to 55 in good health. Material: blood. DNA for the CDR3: TGTGCCTGGACATCGGGGACAAATAGCAATCAGCCCCAGCATTTT. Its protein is CAWTSGTNSNQPQHF. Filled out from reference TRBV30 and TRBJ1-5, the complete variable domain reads SQTIHQWPATLVQPVGSPLSLECTVEGTSNPNLYWYRQAAGRGLQLLFYSVGIGQISSEVPQNLSASRPQDRQFILSSKKLLLSDSGFYLCAWTSGTNSNQPQHFGDGTRLSIL.